Presented here are 23 T cell receptor beta chains from one specimen sequenced in a study of T cells in Graves' hyperthyroidism and ophthalmopathy (dated by TCRdb to the late 2010s). Preparation of the library involved multiplex PCR. The reads were generated on an Illumina HiSeq 2000. The TCR beta CDR3 regions were amplified from RNA transcripts. The TCR CDR3 was subjected to a first round of RT-PCR using the HTBI primer set and the Qiagen OneStep RT-PCR kit. The raw public data were reprocessed by TCRdb itself: fastp quality trimming at Q25, MiXCR clonotype calling, in-frame beta chains only. Merged by CDR3 protein, the rows form single entries marked with the most common genes and DNA. This sample lists about 200,000 distinct CDR3 sequences; about 17% were detected once. Of the sample, about half is held by the ten largest clones. Sequences were obtained from blood. The receptors here all came from a woman in her 50s with Graves' hyperthyroidism.

This clonotype was seen at least ten times. The V call is TRBV5-1, the J call TRBJ1-1; D is undetermined. CDR1 and CDR2 from the germline V gene are SGHRS and YFSETQ. V gave up 4 bases and J gave up 5 bases, with 15 bases separating them. The CDR3 length is 14 residues. The CDR3 coding sequence is TGCGCCAGCAGCCCGGCTAACTCGGGAACTGAAGCTTTCTTT. Its protein product is CASSPANSGTEAFF.

This clonotype was seen at least ten times. The chain is built from TRBV6-1 and TRBJ2-3, with 10 nucleotides matching TRBD2. With V trimmed by 7 bases and J by 5 bases, 6 bases remained unmatched. Looked up from germline, CDR1 is MNHNS and CDR2 is SASEGT. The CDR3 has 14 amino acids. CDR3: CASKLAGAQDTQYF. In DNA, the CDR3 is TGTGCCAGCAAGCTAGCGGGAGCCCAAGATACGCAGTATTTT.

This clonotype was picked up a small number of times. This sequence joins TRBV24-1 and TRBJ2-4, with 7 bases fitting TRBD1. Per the germline V gene, CDR1 is KGHDR and CDR2 is SFDVKD. The V segment lost 3 bases and the J segment 5 bases; nucleotides outside the gene matches: 6. The CDR3 contains 15 residues. In DNA, the CDR3 is TGTGCCACCAGTGATCTCTGGGACAGTCAAAACATTCAGTACTTC. Translation: CATSDLWDSQNIQYF.

This clonotype was counted a few times. This chain links TRBV9 with TRBJ2-7, with D possibly TRBD2 on 6 matching bases. Trimming stripped 1 base from V and 5 bases from J, with 10 bases between. The CDR3 runs to 13 residues. Looked up from germline, CDR1 is SGDLS and CDR2 is YYNGEE. CDR3 bases: TGTGCCAGCAGCGTAACCTCTAGCGACGAGCAGTACTTC. Translating gives CASSVTSSDEQYF.

This clonotype came up a few times. The chain employs TRBV2 and TRBJ2-2, with D possibly matching TRBD1 (6 bases). V was trimmed by 6 bases and J by 0 bases, leaving 8 bases between them. The CDR3 sequence is 14 residues long. CDR1 is SNHLY and CDR2 is FYNNEI in the germline V gene. CDR3 nucleotides: TGTGCCAGCAGCAGACAGGCGAACACCGGGGAGCTGTTTTTT. Amino acid sequence: CASSRQANTGELFF. The whole variable domain, filled in from reference TRBV2 and TRBJ2-2, reads EPEVTQTPSHQVTQMGQEVILRCVPISNHLYFYWYRQILGQKVEFLVSFYNNEISEKSEIFDDQFSVERPDGSNFTLKIRSTKLEDSAMYFCASSRQANTGELFFGEGSRLTVL.

The chain is built from TRBV11-2 and TRBJ2-7; 7 nucleotides align to TRBD1. The germline gives CDR1 SGHAT, CDR2 FQNNGV. V trimming: 5 bases; J trimming: 2 bases; junction bases outside the gene matches: 12. The CDR3 runs 16 residues. CDR3: CASSARARDSTYEQYF. CDR3 in DNA: TGTGCCAGCAGCGCTCGAGCTAGGGACAGTACCTACGAGCAGTACTTC.

J is TRBJ1-6 and V is TRBV5-4; perhaps TRBD1 as D (5 bases). The CDR3 length is 14 residues. Germline CDR1 and CDR2: SGHNT and YYREEE (reference sequence). Trimming stripped 3 bases from V and 7 bases from J, with 11 bases between. The CDR3 bases are TGTGCCAGCAGCTGGGGGGAAACCAATTCACCCCTCCACTTT. It yields the protein CASSWGETNSPLHF.

This clonotype was counted a few times. The gene calls are TRBV4-1 and TRBJ1-6; no definite D call. The V gene lost 4 bases and the J gene lost 5 bases, with 12 bases spanning the gap. CDR3 length equals 15 residues. Per the germline V gene, CDR1 is MGHRA and CDR2 is YSYEKL. The CDR3 region is CASSPDGRNNSPLHF. DNA of the CDR3: TGCGCCAGCAGCCCCGATGGACGGAATAATTCACCCCTCCACTTT.

This clonotype occurred many times. The chain uses TRBV27 and TRBJ1-1; D is uncertain. CDR3 size: 14 residues. Germline lookup yields CDR1 MNHEY and CDR2 SMNVEV (reference sequence). The V and J ends lost 8 bases and 4 bases respectively, with 17 bases between them. The CDR3 region has the DNA TGTGCCAGCTACTCAACTGCTGGGAGCACTGAAGCTTTCTTT. Residues: CASYSTAGSTEAFF.

This clonotype was counted at least ten times. CDR3 protein: CATSRPPGTSGRGQVQFF. The CDR3 DNA sequence: TGTGCCACCAGCAGACCTCCCGGGACTAGCGGGAGAGGACAAGTGCAGTTCTTC. This chain uses TRBV15 with TRBJ2-1, with TRBD2 identical over 14 bases. The germline CDR1 and CDR2 sequences are LNHNV and YYDKDF (reference sequence). V was clipped by 2 bases and J by 12 bases; unmatched bases: 15. The CDR3 has 18 residues.

The V and J genes are TRBV20-1 and TRBJ2-7, with D possibly being TRBD2 (6 bases). Trimming took off 3 bases at V and 5 bases at J, with 23 bases between the two ends. This CDR3 has 16 amino acids. Germline-derived CDR1 and CDR2 are DFQATT and SNEGSKA (reference sequence). The CDR3 reads CSARDLNGSTVDEQYF. The DNA for the CDR3 is TGCAGTGCTAGGGATCTTAACGGGAGTACGGTGGACGAGCAGTACTTC.

The chain couples TRBV12-3 or TRBV12-4 to TRBJ2-7, with 8 bases fitting TRBD1. V trimming: 6 bases; J trimming: 6 bases; junction bases outside the gene matches: 10. This CDR3 is 14 amino acids long. This chain's CDR3 is CASRLTGVGGEQYF. CDR3 in DNA: TGTGCCAGCAGACTGACAGGGGTTGGAGGCGAGCAGTACTTC.

At least ten counts were recorded for this clonotype. V usage is TRBV7-3 and J usage is TRBJ2-1; D may match TRBD1 or TRBD2 (5 bases each). Looked up from germline, CDR1 is SGHTA and CDR2 is FQGTGA. The CDR3 contains 14 residues. Trimming left V 6 bases short and J 9 bases short, with 18 bases between. The CDR3 region is CASSSYPLGTEQFF. DNA for the CDR3: TGTGCCAGCAGTTCCTACCCTTTGGGGACTGAGCAGTTCTTC.

At least ten counts were recorded for this clonotype. V and J are TRBV18 and TRBJ1-1, with D possibly matching TRBD1 (5 bases). CDR1 and CDR2 from the germline V gene are KGHSH and LQKENI. V was clipped by 3 bases and J by 1 base, with 9 bases between them. The CDR3 is 14 amino acids. The DNA of the CDR3 is TGTGCCAGCTCACCTCTTGACAGGAACACTGAAGCTTTCTTT. Residues: CASSPLDRNTEAFF.

This chain uses TRBV20-1 with TRBJ2-5; no firm D call. Per germline, CDR1 DFQATT and CDR2 SNEGSKA (reference sequence). Deletions cut 3 bases from V and 3 bases from J, with 8 bases between. CDR3 length: 12 amino acids. The DNA of the CDR3 is TGCAGTGCTAGGAGTGAGGAAGAGACCCAGTACTTC. Translation gives CSARSEEETQYF.

In its sample, this clonotype was seen many times. The chain has TRBV20-1 and TRBJ1-6, with a possible D match to TRBD1 (6 bases). There are 14 residues in the CDR3. Trimming stripped 2 bases from V and 9 bases from J, with 14 bases between. The germline gives CDR1 DFQATT, CDR2 SNEGSKA (reference sequence). CDR3 loop: CSARPDSTGSPLHF. In DNA, the CDR3 is TGCAGTGCTAGACCGGACAGTACCGGTTCACCCCTCCACTTT.

The chain couples TRBV20-1 to TRBJ1-4, with TRBD1 as a possible D gene (6 bases). CDR1 DFQATT and CDR2 SNEGSKA come from the germline V gene (reference sequence). V gave up 1 base and J gave up 7 bases, with 13 bases separating them. CDR3 length: 14 residues. CDR3 sequence reads: CSARGGGAGEKLFF. CDR3 in DNA: TGCAGTGCTAGAGGGGGGGGCGCGGGTGAAAAACTGTTTTTT.

This clonotype was seen only a few times. This chain joins TRBV27 and TRBJ2-1; 14 bases line up with TRBD2. J was trimmed by 1 base and V by 7 bases; bases with no gene match: 9. The CDR3 has 18 amino acids. Germline-derived CDR1 and CDR2 are MNHEY and SMNVEV (reference sequence). Here the CDR3 DNA reads TGTGCCAGCACCCCCGGGACTAGCGGGAGTCGGTCCTACAATGAGCAGTTCTTC. Encoded protein: CASTPGTSGSRSYNEQFF.

V usage is TRBV3-1 and J usage is TRBJ2-3, with TRBD2 matching 8 bases. The V and J ends lost 4 bases and 4 bases, in that order; junction bases with no gene match: 10. In germline, CDR1 is LGHDT, CDR2 YNNKEL (reference sequence). The length of the CDR3 is 16 residues. The CDR3 here is CASSLYSGAGPDTQYF. The CDR3, as DNA: TGTGCCAGCAGCCTATATAGCGGGGCGGGCCCAGATACGCAGTATTTT.

The chain is built from TRBV12-3 or TRBV12-4 and TRBJ2-2; tentative D call: TRBD1 (6 bases). Trimming removed 1 base from V and 8 bases from J, with 17 bases in between. The CDR3 sequence is 16 residues long. This CDR3 is CASSLVLKQGPGELFF. The CDR3 nucleotides read TGTGCCAGCAGTTTAGTCCTAAAACAGGGACCGGGGGAGCTGTTTTTT.

This clonotype was seen a few times. This chain connects TRBV19 to TRBJ1-5; weak D call: TRBD1 (6 bases). CDR1 is LNHDA, CDR2 SQIVND, per germline (reference sequence). V was clipped by 7 bases and J by 3 bases, with 16 bases between them. There are 15 residues in the CDR3. The CDR3 here is CASKARQGNNQPQHF. As DNA, the CDR3 is TGTGCCAGTAAGGCACGCCAGGGGAACAATCAGCCCCAGCATTTT.

The J gene is TRBJ2-6, the V gene TRBV10-3; the D is unclear. The CDR3 is made up of 15 amino acids. From germline, CDR1 is ENHRY and CDR2 SYGVKD. V was shortened by 2 bases and J by 0 bases, with 5 bases between the two germline ends. CDR3 region: CAISERASGANVLTF. DNA for the CDR3: TGTGCCATCAGTGAGAGGGCCTCTGGGGCCAACGTCCTGACTTTC.

The genes are TRBV19 and TRBJ1-5; D is uncertain. The germline V gene has CDR1 LNHDA and CDR2 SQIVND (reference sequence). This CDR3 contains 14 residues. The V end lost 5 bases, the J end lost 3 bases, and 11 bases lay between the germline ends. CDR3 DNA sequence: TGTGCCAGTAGTCGCATGGGCGACAATCAGCCCCAGCATTTT. This codes for CASSRMGDNQPQHF.